This T cell receptor (beta chain) was retrieved from a study of T cells in Graves' hyperthyroidism and ophthalmopathy (dated by TCRdb to 2018 to 2020). For the study in its entirety: Peripheral blood samples were taken at the time of initial diagnosis, prior to any treatment. To identify TCR V-J signatures that set the groups apart, the researchers used a discovery cohort of about a hundred patients, made up of around 40 with Graves' ophthalmopathy and 57 with stable Graves' hyperthyroidism. Prospective prediction of ophthalmopathy was tested in an independent validation cohort consisting of under 20 hyperthyroidism patients and some 16 patients who later progressed to ophthalmopathy. The roughly 100 discovery patients were randomly divided into training and test sets at a 7:3 ratio. The study also compared thyroid tissue and blood T-cell repertoires from roughly six Graves' hyperthyroidism patients. After blood sampling, hyperthyroidism patients were treated with methimazole at a starting dose of 30 mg daily, and ophthalmopathy patients were treated with high-dose intravenous methylprednisolone. The paper reports TCR Vbeta CDR3 sequencing of some 140 peripheral blood samples: approximately 43 ophthalmopathy, fewer than 80 hyperthyroidism and approximately 17 progressor patients. Summary of the overall study and its limitations: Most expanded thyroid clonotypes (frequency above 0.001) were also found in blood, which suggests that blood repertoires may mirror thyroid immune responses. In cross-validation, a model built on a 13 V-J signature told ophthalmopathy apart from stable hyperthyroidism with 85% to 90% sensitivity and roughly 81% specificity, and in testing the same model reached 80%/75%. In validation, progression to ophthalmopathy was predicted by the model with 70.59% sensitivity and roughly 76% specificity, a median of roughly six months before onset. No statistical method was used to set the sample size in advance, and investigators knew the group allocation.

A patient counted as having stable Graves' hyperthyroidism if no progression to ophthalmopathy occurred over 18 months of follow-up. Hyperthyroidism patients were newly diagnosed, had a disease duration of under 2 months, and were aged 18 to 65 years. The study excluded patients with uncontrolled infections, other autoimmune diseases, pregnancy or lactation. Diagnoses relied on clinical symptoms, serum thyroxine and TRAb, thyroid ultrasound and orbital computed tomography. Ficoll-Paque density gradient centrifugation was used to isolate PBMCs from around 10 ml of fresh peripheral blood. Trizol reagent was used to extract total RNA, and RNA quality was then checked on an Agilent 2100 Bioanalyzer. Concerning this clonotype itself: Its antigen remains unidentified. Per-base qualities were not stored, and no clone one base away is much larger.

Sequences ENHRY (CDR1) and SYGVKD (CDR2) are obtained from the germline V gene. Unmatched junction bases come to 4, with V trimmed by 5 bases and J by 0 bases. From its cysteine to its phenylalanine, the CDR3 spans 16 amino acids. This entry keeps only the CDR3 DNA: 48 bases, framed from base 1. TCR beta CDR3 regions were amplified from RNA transcripts. The TCR CDR3 was subjected to a first round of RT-PCR using the HTBI primer set and the Qiagen OneStep RT-PCR kit. A second multiplex PCR round built the libraries, followed by size selection and purification. Libraries were sequenced paired-end with 100 bp reads on an Illumina HiSeq2000. Per the original workflow: SOAPnuke was used to process the raw data, with reads discarded if the reads contained adapters or uncalled bases, had a mean Phred below 15, or lacked an exact constant-primer or identifier match. COPE v1.2.5 was used to merge the high-quality paired reads, and each unique nucleotide sequence was defined as a clonotype. Clonotypes were aligned to IMGT TRBV, TRBD and TRBJ reference segments using MiTCR v1.1. The analysis included only V-J combinations with a frequency above 0.0001, which together covered around 99% of the repertoires. A TCS score was defined as the ratio of F50 (clonal expansion) to E x V (chaos), with BLOSUM62-based TCRdist applied between CDR3 peptides within each V-J. Welch's t-statistics and random forest reduced 500 to 650 V-J features to about 12, which were used in a naive Bayes classifier (R e1071). Thyroid-blood repertoire similarity was quantified with the Morisita-Horn index. TCRdb took the public reads, trimmed them with fastp at Q25, ran MiXCR for clone calling and kept in-frame beta chains. Entries are consolidated by CDR3 protein sequence, retaining the most common genes and DNA. TCRdb, not the authors, supplied the V and J calls. The sample contains about 840,000 distinct CDR3 sequences, 35% to 40% of them found a single time. About 9% of the sample belongs to the ten largest clones.

Specimen: blood. This receptor was taken from a man in his late teens or twenties with Graves' hyperthyroidism. This chain joins TRBV10-3 to TRBJ2-6; 7 bases in the middle match TRBD1. The sequence in DNA is TGTGCCATCAGTCGGGACAGCCCCTCTGGGGCCAACGTCCTGACTTTC. It translates to CAISRDSPSGANVLTF.